This T cell receptor (beta chain) stems from a study of cytomegalovirus exposure and HLA in healthy donors. At sampling all donors were nominally healthy, likely with unrecorded immune exposures. Worth noting for this clone: What it binds is unknown.

Per germline, CDR1 SGHAT and CDR2 FQNNGV. The CDR3 is 14 residues long. The trim removed 3 bases at V and 5 bases at J, leaving 7 bases unmatched. PCR used 60 Vbeta primers and 13 Jbeta primers. Here immunoSEQ multiplex PCR was the method, and the copy in TCRdb shows in-frame clones only, minus some. The table shows about 130,000 clones, with roughly 10% occurring only once. Broader study findings: A few CMV-associated chains proved CMV antigen-specific in vitro.

The source is a woman aged 18-35 years in good health and CMV-seropositive. Material: PBMCs. V usage is TRBV11-2 and J usage is TRBJ2-7; TRBD2 aligns across 7 bases. Here the CDR3 reads CASSFETSFHEQYF. The CDR3 nucleotides read TGTGCCAGCAGCTTCGAGACTAGCTTCCACGAGCAGTACTTC.